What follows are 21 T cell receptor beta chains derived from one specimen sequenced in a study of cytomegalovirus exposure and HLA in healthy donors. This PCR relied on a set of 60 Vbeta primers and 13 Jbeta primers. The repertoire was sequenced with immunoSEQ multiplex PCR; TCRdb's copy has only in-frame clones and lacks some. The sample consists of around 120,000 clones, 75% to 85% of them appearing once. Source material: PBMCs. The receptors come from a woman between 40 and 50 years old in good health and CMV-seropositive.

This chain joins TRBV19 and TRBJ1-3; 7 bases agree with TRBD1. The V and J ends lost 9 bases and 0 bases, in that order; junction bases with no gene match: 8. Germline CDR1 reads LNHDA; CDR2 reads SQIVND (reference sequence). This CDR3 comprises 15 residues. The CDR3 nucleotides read TGTGCCAGCAAAACCCAGGGGGACTCTGGAAACACCATATATTTT. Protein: CASKTQGDSGNTIYF.

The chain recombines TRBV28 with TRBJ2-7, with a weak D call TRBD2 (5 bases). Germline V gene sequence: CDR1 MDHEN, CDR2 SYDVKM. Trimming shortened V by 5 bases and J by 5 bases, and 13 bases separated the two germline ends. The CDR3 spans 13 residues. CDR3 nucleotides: TGTGCCAGCAGTAACAACGGGGTCCACGAGCAGTACTTC. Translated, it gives CASSNNGVHEQYF.

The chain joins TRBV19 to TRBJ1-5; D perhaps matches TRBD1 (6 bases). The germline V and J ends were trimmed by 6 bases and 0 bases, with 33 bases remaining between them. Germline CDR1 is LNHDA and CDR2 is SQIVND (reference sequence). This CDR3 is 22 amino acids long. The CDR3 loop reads CASSNLPTDRGPHGYSNQPQHF. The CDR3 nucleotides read TGTGCCAGTAGCAACCTACCAACGGACAGAGGGCCTCACGGCTATAGCAATCAGCCCCAGCATTTT.

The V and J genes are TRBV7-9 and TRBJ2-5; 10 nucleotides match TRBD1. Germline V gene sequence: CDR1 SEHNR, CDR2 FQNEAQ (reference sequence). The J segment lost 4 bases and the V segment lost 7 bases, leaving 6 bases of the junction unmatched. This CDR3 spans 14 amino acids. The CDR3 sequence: CASNGQGEGETQYF. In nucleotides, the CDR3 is TGTGCCAGCAACGGACAGGGGGAGGGAGAGACCCAGTACTTC.

The CDR3 is CASSFLELAQRDNEQFF. In DNA, the CDR3 is TGTGCCAGCAGTTTCCTTGAACTAGCCCAGAGGGACAATGAGCAGTTCTTC. The chain recombines TRBV27 with TRBJ2-1; a weak D match, TRBD2 (6 bases). The germline V gene encodes CDR1 MNHEY and CDR2 SMNVEV (reference sequence). The CDR3 sequence is 17 residues long. The V gene lost 3 bases and the J gene lost 5 bases, with 20 bases spanning the gap.

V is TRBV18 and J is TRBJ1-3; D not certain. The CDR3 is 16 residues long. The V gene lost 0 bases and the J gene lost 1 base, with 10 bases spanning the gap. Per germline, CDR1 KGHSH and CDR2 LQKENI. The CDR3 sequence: CASSPPSRDSGNTIYF. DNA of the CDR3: TGTGCCAGCTCACCACCTTCGAGGGATTCTGGAAACACCATATATTTT.

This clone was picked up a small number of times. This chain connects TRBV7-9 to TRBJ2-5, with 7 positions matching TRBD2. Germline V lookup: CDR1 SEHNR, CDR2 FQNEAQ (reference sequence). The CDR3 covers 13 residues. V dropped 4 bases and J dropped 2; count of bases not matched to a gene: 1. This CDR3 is CASSSGGQETQYF. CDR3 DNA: TGTGCCAGCAGCTCCGGGGGGCAAGAGACCCAGTACTTC.

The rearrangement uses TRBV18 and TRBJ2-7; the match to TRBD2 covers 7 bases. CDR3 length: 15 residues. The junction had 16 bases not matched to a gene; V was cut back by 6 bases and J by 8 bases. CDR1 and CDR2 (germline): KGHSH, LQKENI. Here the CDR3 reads CASSPPAGRALKQYF. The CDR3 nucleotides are TGTGCCAGCTCGCCCCCAGCGGGACGGGCTTTGAAGCAGTACTTC.

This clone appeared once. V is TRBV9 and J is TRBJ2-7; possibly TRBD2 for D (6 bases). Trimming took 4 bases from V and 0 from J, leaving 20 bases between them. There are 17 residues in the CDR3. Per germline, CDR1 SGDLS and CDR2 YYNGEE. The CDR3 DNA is TGTGCCAGCAGCCACGGGGCGGGGCGGGCCAGCTCCTACGAGCAGTACTTC. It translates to CASSHGAGRASSYEQYF.

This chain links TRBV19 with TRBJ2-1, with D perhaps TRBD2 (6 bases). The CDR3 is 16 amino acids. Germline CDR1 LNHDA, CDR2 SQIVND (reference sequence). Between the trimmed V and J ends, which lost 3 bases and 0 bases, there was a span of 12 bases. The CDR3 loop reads CASSMRGDSSYNEQFF. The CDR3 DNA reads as TGTGCCAGTAGTATGCGCGGGGATAGCTCCTACAATGAGCAGTTCTTC.

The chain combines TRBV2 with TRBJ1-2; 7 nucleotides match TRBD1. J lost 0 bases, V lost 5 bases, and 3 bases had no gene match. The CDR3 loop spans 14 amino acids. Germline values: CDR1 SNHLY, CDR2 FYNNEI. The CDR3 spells CASSRQGANYGYTF. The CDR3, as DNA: TGTGCCAGCAGTCGACAGGGAGCTAACTATGGCTACACCTTC.

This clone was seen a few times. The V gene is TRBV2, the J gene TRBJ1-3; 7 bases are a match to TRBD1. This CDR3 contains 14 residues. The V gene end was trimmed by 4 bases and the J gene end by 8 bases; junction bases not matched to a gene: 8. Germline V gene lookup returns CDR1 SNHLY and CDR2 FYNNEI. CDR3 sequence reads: CASSGDRGIYTIYF. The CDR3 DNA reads TGTGCCAGCAGTGGGGACAGAGGGATATACACCATATATTTT.

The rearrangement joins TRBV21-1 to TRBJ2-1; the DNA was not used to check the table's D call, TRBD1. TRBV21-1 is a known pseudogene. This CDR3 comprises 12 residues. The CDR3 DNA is TGTGCCAGCAGCAAAGTATCCAGTGAGCAGTTCTTC. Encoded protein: CASSKVSSEQFF.

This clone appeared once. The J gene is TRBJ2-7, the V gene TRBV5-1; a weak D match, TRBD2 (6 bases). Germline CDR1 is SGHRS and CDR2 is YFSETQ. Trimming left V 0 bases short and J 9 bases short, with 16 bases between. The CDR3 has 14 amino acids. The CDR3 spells CASSLGGNRPWQYF. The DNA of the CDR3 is TGCGCCAGCAGCTTGGGCGGGAATCGACCGTGGCAGTACTTC.

In DNA, the CDR3 is TGTGCCAGCAGCTTGAGTTCCTACAATGAGCAGTTCTTC. Translation: CASSLSSYNEQFF. This chain joins TRBV11-3 and TRBJ2-1; D call uncertain. The CDR3 length is 13 residues. Trimming removed 3 bases from V and 1 base from J, with 4 bases in between. Germline V lookup: CDR1 SGHNT, CDR2 YENEEA.

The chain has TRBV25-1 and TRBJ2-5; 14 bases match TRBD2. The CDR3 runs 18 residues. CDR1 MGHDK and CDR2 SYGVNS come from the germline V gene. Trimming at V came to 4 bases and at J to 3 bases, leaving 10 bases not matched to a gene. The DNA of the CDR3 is TGTGCCAGCAGTGCAGGAAGGTCGACTAGCGGGAGGGAAGAGACCCAGTACTTC. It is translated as CASSAGRSTSGREETQYF.

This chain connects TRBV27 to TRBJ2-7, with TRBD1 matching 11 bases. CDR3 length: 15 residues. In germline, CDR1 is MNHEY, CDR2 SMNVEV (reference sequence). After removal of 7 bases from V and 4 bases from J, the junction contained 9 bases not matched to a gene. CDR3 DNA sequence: TGTGCCAGCACCCAGTACGGACAGGGGGCTTACGAGCAGTACTTC. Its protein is CASTQYGQGAYEQYF.

In nucleotides, the CDR3 is TGTGCCAGCAGCGCGGGTACCTCTGGAAACACCATATATTTT. It translates to CASSAGTSGNTIYF. V usage is TRBV9 and J usage is TRBJ1-3; no reliable D call. Germline V CDR1 and CDR2: SGDLS, YYNGEE. CDR3 length: 14 amino acids. Trimming stripped 3 bases from V and 0 bases from J, with 7 bases between.

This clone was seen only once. CDR3 sequence: CASSVVGRADNDEQFF. The CDR3 DNA reads TGTGCCAGCAGCGTAGTCGGGAGGGCCGATAACGATGAGCAGTTCTTC. V usage is TRBV9 and J usage is TRBJ2-1; 8 nucleotides agree with TRBD2. CDR3 length equals 16 residues. V lost 0 bases and J lost 8; bases outside the gene matches: 10. The germline CDR1 and CDR2 sequences are SGDLS and YYNGEE.

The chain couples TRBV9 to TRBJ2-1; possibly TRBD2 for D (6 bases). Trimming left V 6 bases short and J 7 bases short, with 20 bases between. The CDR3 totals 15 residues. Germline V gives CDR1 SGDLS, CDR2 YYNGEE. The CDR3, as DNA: TGTGCCAGCACCCACTCGGGCGGGGTGGGTAATGAGCAGTTCTTC. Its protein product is CASTHSGGVGNEQFF.

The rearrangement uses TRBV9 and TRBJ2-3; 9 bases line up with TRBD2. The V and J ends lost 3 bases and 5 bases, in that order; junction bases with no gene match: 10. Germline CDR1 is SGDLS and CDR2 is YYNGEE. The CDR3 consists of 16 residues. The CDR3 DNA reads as TGTGCCAGCAGCGCCTCTAGCGGGATGGGTGGAGATACGCAGTATTTT. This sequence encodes CASSASSGMGGDTQYF. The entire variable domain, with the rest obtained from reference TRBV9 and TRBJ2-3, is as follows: DSGVTQTPKHLITATGQRVTLRCSPRSGDLSVYWYQQSLDQGLQFLIQYYNGEERAKGNILERFSAQQFPDLHSELNLSSLELGDSALYFCASSASSGMGGDTQYFGPGTRLTVL.